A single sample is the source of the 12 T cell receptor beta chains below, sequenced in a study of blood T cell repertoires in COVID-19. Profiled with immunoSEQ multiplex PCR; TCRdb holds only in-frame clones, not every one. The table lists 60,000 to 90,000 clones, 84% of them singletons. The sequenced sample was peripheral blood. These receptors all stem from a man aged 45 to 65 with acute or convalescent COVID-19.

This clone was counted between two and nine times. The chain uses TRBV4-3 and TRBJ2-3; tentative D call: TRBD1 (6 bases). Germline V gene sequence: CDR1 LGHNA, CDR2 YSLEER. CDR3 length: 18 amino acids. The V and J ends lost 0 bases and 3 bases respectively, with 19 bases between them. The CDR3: CASSQEVLGRGPTDTQYF. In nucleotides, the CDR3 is TGCGCCAGCAGCCAAGAAGTTTTAGGCAGGGGACCTACAGATACGCAGTATTTT.

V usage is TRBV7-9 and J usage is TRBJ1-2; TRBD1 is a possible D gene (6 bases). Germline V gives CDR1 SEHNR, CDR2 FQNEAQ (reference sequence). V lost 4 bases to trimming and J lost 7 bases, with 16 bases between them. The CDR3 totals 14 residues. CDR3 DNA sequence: TGTGCCAGCAGCTCCCCGACAGGTTTCGGTGGCTACACCTTC. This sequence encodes CASSSPTGFGGYTF.

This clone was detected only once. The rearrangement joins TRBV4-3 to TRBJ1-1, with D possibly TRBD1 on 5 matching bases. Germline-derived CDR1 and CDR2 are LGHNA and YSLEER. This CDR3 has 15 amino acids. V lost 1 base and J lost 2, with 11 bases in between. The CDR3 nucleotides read TGCGCCAGCAGCCAAGGAAGGACAAAAAACACTGAAGCTTTCTTT. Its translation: CASSQGRTKNTEAFF.

CDR3 loop: CASSQTDSTNYGYTF. CDR3 DNA: TGTGCCAGCAGCCAAACAGACAGTACCAACTATGGCTACACCTTC. This chain uses TRBV4-2 with TRBJ1-2; D is possibly TRBD1 (5 bases). Germline lookup yields CDR1 LGHNA and CDR2 YNFKEQ. The CDR3 runs to 15 residues. Between the trimmed V and J ends, which lost 2 bases and 2 bases, there was a span of 12 bases.

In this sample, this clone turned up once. The CDR3 protein is CASRGTGLLFGANVLTF. CDR3 in DNA: TGTGCCAGCAGGGGGACAGGGTTACTTTTTGGGGCCAACGTCCTGACTTTC. The rearrangement joins TRBV2 to TRBJ2-6; TRBD1 matches 9 bases. CDR1 is SNHLY, CDR2 FYNNEI, per germline. After removal of 6 bases from V and 3 bases from J, the junction contained 9 bases not matched to a gene. The CDR3 consists of 17 residues.

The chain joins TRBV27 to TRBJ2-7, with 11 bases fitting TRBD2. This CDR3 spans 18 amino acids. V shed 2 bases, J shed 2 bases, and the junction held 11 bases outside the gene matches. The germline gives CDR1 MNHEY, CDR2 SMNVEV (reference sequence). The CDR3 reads CASSLRTSGSVRPYEQYF. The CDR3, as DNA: TGTGCCAGCAGTTTACGGACTAGCGGGTCGGTGCGGCCCTACGAGCAGTACTTC.

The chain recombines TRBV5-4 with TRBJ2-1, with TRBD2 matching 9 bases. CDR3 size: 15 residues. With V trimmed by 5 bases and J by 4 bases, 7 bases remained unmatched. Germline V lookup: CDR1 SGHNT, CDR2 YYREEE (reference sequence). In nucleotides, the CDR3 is TGTGCCAGCAGTCACAGCGGGGGGACTTACAATGAGCAGTTCTTC. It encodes CASSHSGGTYNEQFF.

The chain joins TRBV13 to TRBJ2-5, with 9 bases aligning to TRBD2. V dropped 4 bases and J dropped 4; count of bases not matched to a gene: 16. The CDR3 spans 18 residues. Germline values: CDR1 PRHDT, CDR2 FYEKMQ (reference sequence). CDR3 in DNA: TGTGCCAGCAGCTCCCCCCACTTTGTGGCGGGGGGGCCAGAGACCCAGTACTTC. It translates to CASSSPHFVAGGPETQYF.

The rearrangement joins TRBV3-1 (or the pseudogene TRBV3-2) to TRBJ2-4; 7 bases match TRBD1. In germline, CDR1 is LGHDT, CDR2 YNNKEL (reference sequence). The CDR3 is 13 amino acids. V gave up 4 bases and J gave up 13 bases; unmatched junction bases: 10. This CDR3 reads CASSPTTGSGQYF. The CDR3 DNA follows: TGTGCCAGCAGCCCAACGACAGGGTCGGGGCAGTACTTC.

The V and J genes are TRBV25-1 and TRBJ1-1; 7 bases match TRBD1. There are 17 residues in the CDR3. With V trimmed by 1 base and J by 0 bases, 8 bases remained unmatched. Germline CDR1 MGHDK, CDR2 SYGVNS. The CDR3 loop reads CASSELRGPGMNTEAFF. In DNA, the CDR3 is TGTGCCAGCAGTGAATTAAGGGGGCCTGGGATGAACACTGAAGCTTTCTTT.

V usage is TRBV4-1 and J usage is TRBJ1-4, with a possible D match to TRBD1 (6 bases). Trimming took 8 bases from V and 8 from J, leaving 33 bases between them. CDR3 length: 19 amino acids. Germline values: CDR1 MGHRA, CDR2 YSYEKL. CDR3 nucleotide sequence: TGCGCCAGCCGAGTAAATCGGGACCTATTAACAGGGCTGGCGGAAAAACTGTTTTTT. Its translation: CASRVNRDLLTGLAEKLFF.

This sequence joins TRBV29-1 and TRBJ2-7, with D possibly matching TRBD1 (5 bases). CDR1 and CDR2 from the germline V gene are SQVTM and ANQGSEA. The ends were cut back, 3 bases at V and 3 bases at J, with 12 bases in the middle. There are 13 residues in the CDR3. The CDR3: CSVEAGHHYEQYF. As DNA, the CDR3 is TGCAGCGTTGAGGCCGGACACCACTACGAGCAGTACTTC.